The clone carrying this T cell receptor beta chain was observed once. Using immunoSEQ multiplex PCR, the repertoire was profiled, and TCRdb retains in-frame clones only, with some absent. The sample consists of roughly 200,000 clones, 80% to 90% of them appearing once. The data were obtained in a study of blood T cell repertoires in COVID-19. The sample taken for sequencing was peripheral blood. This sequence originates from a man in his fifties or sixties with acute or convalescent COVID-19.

In DNA, the CDR3 is TGTGCCAGCAGCGCCGGGGGGGCGGCCGCCACCGGGGAGCTGTTTTTT. It codes for CASSAGGAAATGELFF. This rearrangement joins TRBV9 to TRBJ2-2, with 8 bases lining up with TRBD2. This CDR3 has 16 amino acids. The germline V gene has CDR1 SGDLS and CDR2 YYNGEE. With V trimmed by 3 bases and J by 4 bases, 8 bases remained unmatched. Drawing the rest from reference TRBV9 and TRBJ2-2, the complete variable domain is DSGVTQTPKHLITATGQRVTLRCSPRSGDLSVYWYQQSLDQGLQFLIQYYNGEERAKGNILERFSAQQFPDLHSELNLSSLELGDSALYFCASSAGGAAATGELFFGEGSRLTVL.